One T cell receptor (beta chain) is described in this entry. The CDR3 runs 17 residues. Trimming took off 0 bases at V and 7 bases at J, with 18 bases between the two ends. Germline lookup yields CDR1 LGHNA and CDR2 YSLEER. These data originate in a study of T cell responses to AZD1222 COVID-19 vaccine. Assay used: immunoSEQ multiplex PCR; TCRdb lists only in-frame clones, some missing. The repertoire has more than 100,000 clones, approximately 90% of them found once; the top ten carry 7% to 9%. Sequences were derived from peripheral blood, sampled on day 0 of AZD1222 vaccination. This clonotype originated in an adult in good health. This chain uses TRBV4-3 with TRBJ1-4, with D unclear. The CDR3, as DNA: TGCGCCAGCAGCCAAGAGCCTCCAAAAGGGCGGGGTGAAAAACTGTTTTTT. The encoded protein is CASSQEPPKGRGEKLFF.